A single sample is the source of the 21 T cell receptor beta chains below, sequenced in a study of cytomegalovirus exposure and HLA in healthy donors. Assay used: immunoSEQ multiplex PCR; TCRdb lists only in-frame clones, some missing. In the table there are some 170,000 clones, approximately 86% of which are singletons. Sequencing was done on a sample of PBMCs. The receptor source for this set is a man aged 25-45 years in good health and CMV-seropositive.

This chain uses TRBV5-4 with TRBJ1-2; 7 nucleotides match TRBD1. This CDR3 spans 15 amino acids. The junction had 11 bases not matched to a gene; V was cut back by 4 bases and J by 5 bases. Germline V gene lookup returns CDR1 SGHNT and CDR2 YYREEE (reference sequence). The CDR3 nucleotides read TGTGCCAGCAGCACCGGCGGCCAGGGGGTATATGGCTACACCTTC. Encoded protein: CASSTGGQGVYGYTF.

The chain combines TRBV19 with TRBJ2-7; TRBD1 might be the D (5 bases). CDR3 size: 14 residues. Trimming removed 1 base at V and 3 bases at J, with 10 bases between. Germline CDR1 LNHDA, CDR2 SQIVND (reference sequence). CDR3 DNA sequence: TGTGCCAGTAGTATAGCGGCCAGGGTCTACGAGCAGTACTTC. Translated: CASSIAARVYEQYF.

The rearrangement joins TRBV30 to TRBJ2-3, with TRBD1 matching 7 bases. There are 15 residues in the CDR3. Per the germline V gene, CDR1 is GTSNPN and CDR2 is SVGIG (reference sequence). Trimming cost V 0 bases and J 0 bases; bases outside gene matches: 3. DNA for the CDR3: TGTGCCTGGAGTGTAGGGACAGCTAGCACAGATACGCAGTATTTT. Translating it yields CAWSVGTASTDTQYF.

V and J are TRBV10-3 and TRBJ1-1; 7 bases line up with TRBD1. CDR1 ENHRY and CDR2 SYGVKD come from the germline V gene. V lost 6 bases and J lost 1; bases outside the gene matches: 8. The CDR3 consists of 15 residues. The CDR3 region is CAIRAQQGGNTEAFF. CDR3 nucleotide sequence: TGTGCCATCAGAGCCCAGCAGGGGGGGAACACTGAAGCTTTCTTT.

The chain joins TRBV7-2 to TRBJ2-3; TRBD2 agrees at 7 bases. The CDR3 is made up of 16 amino acids. The germline V gene has CDR1 SGHTA and CDR2 FQGNSA. J was trimmed by 1 base and V by 2 bases; bases with no gene match: 6. The CDR3 bases are TGTGCCAGCAGCTTATTCCAGGGAGGGGGCACAGATACGCAGTATTTT. Translated: CASSLFQGGGTDTQYF.

This clone appeared a few times. Other DNA sequences in this sample translate to the same CDR3. The rearrangement joins TRBV7-2 to TRBJ1-2, with 7 bases identical to TRBD1. This CDR3 region has 12 residues. The germline CDR1 and CDR2 sequences are SGHTA and FQGNSA. V gave up 5 bases and J gave up 6 bases; unmatched junction bases: 3. Here the CDR3 reads CASSRQGDGYTF. For the CDR3, the DNA is TGTGCCAGCAGCCGACAGGGAGATGGCTACACCTTC.

This chain joins TRBV9 and TRBJ2-7, with D unresolved. The germline V and J ends were trimmed by 0 bases and 2 bases, with 12 bases remaining between them. CDR3 length equals 15 residues. Germline lookup yields CDR1 SGDLS and CDR2 YYNGEE. The CDR3 loop is CASSVGEPITYEQYF. As DNA, the CDR3 is TGTGCCAGCAGCGTAGGAGAACCCATCACCTACGAGCAGTACTTC.

The DNA for the CDR3 is TGCGCCAGCAGCTGGGAGGTGAGACAGAGACCCAATCAGCCCCAGCATTTT. Translated, it gives CASSWEVRQRPNQPQHF. The gene calls are TRBV5-1 and TRBJ1-5; D perhaps matches TRBD1 (5 bases). The CDR3 has 17 amino acids. V gave up 3 bases and J gave up 3 bases, with 19 bases separating them. Germline values: CDR1 SGHRS, CDR2 YFSETQ.

Only a few counts were recorded for this clone. This sample includes further DNA sequences coding for the same CDR3. This chain uses TRBV9 with TRBJ2-3, with no clear D. CDR1 and CDR2 from the germline V gene are SGDLS and YYNGEE. This CDR3 contains 12 residues. Trimming left V 0 bases short and J 3 bases short, with 2 bases between. The CDR3 spells CASSVATDTQYF. In nucleotides, the CDR3 is TGTGCCAGCAGCGTAGCTACAGATACGCAGTATTTT.

V gene TRBV7-3 combines with J gene TRBJ1-1, with 7 bases identical to TRBD1. The ends lost 3 bases at V and 4 bases at J; junction bases unmatched: 5. Germline lookup yields CDR1 SGHTA and CDR2 FQGTGA. The CDR3 sequence is 14 residues long. Written as DNA, the CDR3 is TGTGCCAGCAGCTTGACGACAGGGACCACTGAAGCTTTCTTT. Its protein is CASSLTTGTTEAFF.

This sequence joins TRBV25-1 and TRBJ2-3; possible D gene TRBD1, 6 bases. With 8 bases removed from V and 6 bases from J, the gap between germline ends came to 9 bases. Germline V gene lookup returns CDR1 MGHDK and CDR2 SYGVNS. CDR3 length: 11 residues. CDR3 protein: CASGGQDTQYF. CDR3 in DNA: TGTGCCAGCGGGGGCCAGGATACGCAGTATTTT.

V is TRBV7-3 and J is TRBJ1-1; 7 nucleotides line up with TRBD1. With 5 bases clipped from V and 6 bases from J, the junction kept 9 bases outside the gene matches. The CDR3 runs to 14 residues. The germline CDR1 and CDR2 sequences are SGHTA and FQGTGA. CDR3 region: CASSTHDRVAEAFF. CDR3 in DNA: TGTGCCAGCAGCACTCACGACAGGGTGGCTGAAGCTTTCTTT.

V is TRBV5-1 and J is TRBJ2-5; perhaps TRBD1 as D (6 bases). The CDR3 is made up of 15 amino acids. Per the germline V gene, CDR1 is SGHRS and CDR2 is YFSETQ. V lost 0 bases and J 2 bases, leaving 11 bases between the germline ends. CDR3 sequence: CASSLAQGTQETQYF. Here the CDR3 DNA reads TGCGCCAGCAGCTTGGCCCAGGGGACACAAGAGACCCAGTACTTC.

This clone was seen a handful of times. DNA of the CDR3: TGTGCCAGTAGTATTGGAGGCATGCAGTTCTTC. Protein: CASSIGGMQFF. The V and J genes are TRBV19 and TRBJ2-1; tentatively, D is TRBD2 (5 bases). Trimming took off 3 bases at V and 12 bases at J, with 9 bases between the two ends. This CDR3 comprises 11 residues. Per the germline V gene, CDR1 is LNHDA and CDR2 is SQIVND (reference sequence).

The chain combines TRBV7-8 with TRBJ1-4; the D is unclear. V lost 5 bases, J lost 7 bases, and 20 bases lay in between. The germline CDR1 and CDR2 sequences are SGHVS and FQNEAQ. The CDR3 runs to 16 residues. CDR3 sequence (DNA): TGTGCCAGCAGCCCAGAACATCCCTCCGGAGGTGAAAAACTGTTTTTT. Translating it yields CASSPEHPSGGEKLFF.

The J gene is TRBJ2-5, the V gene TRBV2, with D perhaps matching TRBD1 (7 bases). The germline V gene encodes CDR1 SNHLY and CDR2 FYNNEI. The CDR3 consists of 11 residues. With 7 bases removed from V and 9 bases from J, the gap between germline ends came to 12 bases. The CDR3 here is CASIQGEAQYF. CDR3 coding DNA: TGTGCCAGCATCCAGGGGGAGGCCCAGTACTTC.

The chain joins TRBV4-1 to TRBJ1-5, with D uncertain. The CDR3 totals 15 residues. The germline V and J ends were trimmed by 0 bases and 4 bases, with 10 bases remaining between them. CDR1 is MGHRA and CDR2 is YSYEKL in the germline V gene. DNA for the CDR3: TGCGCCAGCAGCCAAGATGCGGGAAAAAATCAGCCCCAGCATTTT. Translated: CASSQDAGKNQPQHF.

The chain joins TRBV19 to TRBJ2-2, with 7 bases that match TRBD2. The J segment lost 6 bases and the V segment lost 5 bases, leaving 3 bases of the junction unmatched. The CDR3 consists of 13 residues. From germline, CDR1 is LNHDA and CDR2 SQIVND (reference sequence). CDR3 bases: TGTGCCAGTAGTTGGGGGGGTTCCGGGGAGCTGTTTTTT. This encodes CASSWGGSGELFF.

J is TRBJ2-7 and V is TRBV7-9, with TRBD2 identical over 7 bases. Germline V gene lookup returns CDR1 SEHNR and CDR2 FQNEAQ (reference sequence). The CDR3 spans 13 residues. With V trimmed by 6 bases and J by 1 base, 3 bases remained unmatched. The CDR3 reads CASSRGGSYEQYF. The CDR3 coding sequence is TGTGCCAGCAGTCGCGGGGGTTCCTACGAGCAGTACTTC. The full variable domain, rest sourced from reference TRBV7-9 and TRBJ2-7, is DTGVSQNPRHKITKRGQNVTFRCDPISEHNRLYWYRQTLGQGPEFLTYFQNEAQLEKSRLLSDRFSAERPKGSFSTLEIQRTEQGDSAMYLCASSRGGSYEQYFGPGTRLTVT.

The genes are TRBV7-2 and TRBJ1-6; 9 bases align to TRBD1. Germline CDR1 SGHTA, CDR2 FQGNSA. This CDR3 has 17 amino acids. V shed 8 bases and J 0 bases; nucleotides not matched to a gene: 8. CDR3 region: CASSQTGGSSYNSPLHF. CDR3 bases: TGTGCCAGCTCCCAGACAGGGGGGAGCTCCTATAATTCACCCCTCCACTTT.

This rearrangement joins TRBV9 to TRBJ2-5; D unclear. Germline CDR1 is SGDLS and CDR2 is YYNGEE. V was clipped by 4 bases and J by 1 base, with 11 bases between them. This CDR3 is 14 amino acids long. The CDR3 sequence is CASSPTTVQETQYF. CDR3 DNA: TGTGCCAGCAGCCCCACTACCGTCCAAGAGACCCAGTACTTC.